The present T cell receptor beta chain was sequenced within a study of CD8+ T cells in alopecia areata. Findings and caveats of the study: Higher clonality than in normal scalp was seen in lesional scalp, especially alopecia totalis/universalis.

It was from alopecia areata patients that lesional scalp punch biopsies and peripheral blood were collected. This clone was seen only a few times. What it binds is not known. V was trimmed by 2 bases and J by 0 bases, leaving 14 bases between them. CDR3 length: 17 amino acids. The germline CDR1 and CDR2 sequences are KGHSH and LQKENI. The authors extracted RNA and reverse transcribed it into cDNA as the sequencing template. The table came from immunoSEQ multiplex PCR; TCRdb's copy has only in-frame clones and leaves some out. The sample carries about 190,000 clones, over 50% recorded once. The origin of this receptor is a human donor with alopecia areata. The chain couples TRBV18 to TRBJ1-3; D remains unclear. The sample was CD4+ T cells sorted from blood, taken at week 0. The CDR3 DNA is TGTGCCAGCTCACCAGATTCCGGGCCCGGCTCTGGAAACACCATATATTTT. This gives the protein CASSPDSGPGSGNTIYF.